Below, 5 T cell receptor beta chains from the same sample are listed, as sequenced in a study of blood T cell repertoires in COVID-19. Using immunoSEQ multiplex PCR, the repertoire was profiled, and TCRdb retains in-frame clones only, with some absent. Of approximately 130,000 clones detected, approximately 86% appear once; the ten largest clones hold roughly 2.3%. Sequencing input: PBMCs or T cells enriched from blood (not recorded which). These receptors were taken from a woman between 45 and 65 years old who had recovered from COVID-19.

The chain has TRBV9 and TRBJ2-2; weak D call: TRBD1 (6 bases). CDR1 and CDR2 (germline): SGDLS, YYNGEE. The V end was cut by 0 bases, the J end by 3 bases, with 12 bases between. This CDR3 is built from 16 residues. The CDR3 DNA sequence: TGTGCCAGCAGCGTAGCTAGTAAGGGGGACACCGGGGAGCTGTTTTTT. It encodes CASSVASKGDTGELFF.

The chain uses TRBV5-1 and TRBJ1-6; D remains unclear. From germline, CDR1 is SGHRS and CDR2 YFSETQ. Trimming cost V 1 base and J 7 bases, with 12 bases left between them. The CDR3 runs 15 residues. The CDR3 region has the DNA TGCGCCAGCAGCTTGAGCGGGGAGGGCAATTCACCCCTCCACTTT. Its protein is CASSLSGEGNSPLHF.

The gene calls are TRBV10-2 and TRBJ2-6; TRBD1 aligns across 9 bases. The junction had 9 bases not matched to a gene; V was cut back by 2 bases and J by 1 base. The CDR3 has 19 residues. Germline V lookup: CDR1 WSHSY, CDR2 SAAADI. This CDR3 is CASSERGGTGSSGANVLTF. CDR3 nucleotides: TGCGCCAGCAGTGAGAGAGGGGGGACAGGGTCTTCTGGGGCCAACGTCCTGACTTTC.

This clone has a single count. The chain uses TRBV5-5 and TRBJ1-4; TRBD1 matches 7 bases. Germline V gene data show CDR1 as SGHKS and CDR2 as YYEKEE (reference sequence). The CDR3 consists of 14 residues. The V segment lost 2 bases and the J segment 2 bases; nucleotides outside the gene matches: 0. This chain's CDR3 is CASSLQGTNEKLFF. The CDR3 region has the DNA TGTGCCAGCAGCTTACAGGGGACTAATGAAAAACTGTTTTTT.

The gene calls are TRBV11-2 and TRBJ2-6; D is undetermined. V lost 8 bases, J lost 1 base, and 21 bases lay in between. Germline assignment: CDR1 SGHAT and CDR2 FQNNGV. The CDR3 length is 18 residues. CDR3 coding DNA: TGTGCCAGCGTACTAACAACCGTTGCCCCTTCTGGGGCCAACGTCCTGACTTTC. Amino acids: CASVLTTVAPSGANVLTF.